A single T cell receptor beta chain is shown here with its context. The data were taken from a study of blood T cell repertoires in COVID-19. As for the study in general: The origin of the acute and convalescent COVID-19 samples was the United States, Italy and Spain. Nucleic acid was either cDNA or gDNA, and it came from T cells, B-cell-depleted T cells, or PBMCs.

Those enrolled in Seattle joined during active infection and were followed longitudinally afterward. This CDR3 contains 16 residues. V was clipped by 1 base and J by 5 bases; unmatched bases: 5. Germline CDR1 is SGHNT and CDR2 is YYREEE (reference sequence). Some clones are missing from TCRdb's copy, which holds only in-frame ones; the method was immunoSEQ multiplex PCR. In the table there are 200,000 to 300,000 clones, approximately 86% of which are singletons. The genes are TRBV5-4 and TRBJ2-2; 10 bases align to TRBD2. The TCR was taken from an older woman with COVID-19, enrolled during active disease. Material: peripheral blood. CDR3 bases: TGTGCCAGCAGCTTGCCTAGCGGGAGAAGAACCGGGGAGCTGTTTTTT. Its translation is CASSLPSGRRTGELFF.